This entry features one TCR beta chain sequence. The antigen is not known. Deep level was the assay's run setting. The table came from immunoSEQ multiplex PCR; TCRdb's copy has only in-frame clones and leaves some out. The sample includes about 1.1 million clones, approximately 80% of them seen just once. This sample was taken from a study of shared clonotypes between healthy human individuals. Study summary: Each donor's CD8 memory used one plate, CD8 naive two, each CD4 subset three.

General study results and limits: Clonotype sharing among donors was expected to depend on sequencing depth. Although depth was large, rarefaction showed that sequencing of the sorted subsets was incomplete.

This CDR3 region has 15 residues. V gave up 6 bases and J gave up 6 bases, with 21 bases separating them. The germline V gene has CDR1 SGHKS and CDR2 YYEKEE (reference sequence). The sample was memory CD4+ T cells from PBMCs. As for subset: CD45RA-negative fraction. The TCR comes from a man aged 18 to 30 in good health. Some clones in this sample may be carry-over from other donors' samples. The V gene is TRBV5-5, the J gene TRBJ2-5; D may be TRBD1 (6 bases). The CDR3 nucleotides read TGTGCCAGCATCTTAGGGACATCCACCGGGCAGACCCAGTACTTC. Encoded protein: CASILGTSTGQTQYF.